These 16 T cell receptor beta chains were sequenced from one sample in a study of regulatory T cells in long-lasting Graves disease. Time point noted: newly diagnosed GD, antithyroid drugs for less than 3 months. PBMC RNA served as the TCR library source. Arm-PCR of CDR3 regions and iRepertoire HTBI primers were used to build TCR beta libraries. TCRdb analysed the multiplex PCR reads with MiXCR anew, one entry per CDR3 protein. The table includes more than 300,000 distinct CDR3 sequences, roughly 15% detected once. The data also belong to a second study, concerning T cells in Graves' hyperthyroidism and ophthalmopathy.

Specimen: peripheral blood mononuclear cells (PBMCs), collected at new diagnosis, from a patient treated with antithyroid drugs. The receptor source for this set is a woman younger than 30 with Graves disease.

This clonotype was detected ten times or more. The V call is TRBV20-1, the J call TRBJ2-7; D not certain. Trimming took off 6 bases at V and 3 bases at J, with 15 bases between the two ends. The CDR3 runs 13 residues. Per germline, CDR1 DFQATT and CDR2 SNEGSKA (reference sequence). CDR3 in DNA: TGCAGTGCCCAAAACGAGTTTTTCTACGAGCAGTACTTC. Translating gives CSAQNEFFYEQYF.

The CDR3 reads CASRNRANEQYF. CDR3 DNA: TGTGCCAGCCGGAACAGGGCTAATGAGCAGTACTTC. V gene TRBV11-2 combines with J gene TRBJ2-7, with D perhaps matching TRBD1 (6 bases). Germline CDR1 reads SGHAT; CDR2 reads FQNNGV. The length of the CDR3 is 12 residues. The V gene lost 8 bases and the J gene lost 7 bases, with 15 bases spanning the gap.

The sample holds a few counts of this clonotype. The rearrangement uses TRBV28 and TRBJ2-3; 8 positions match TRBD2. The CDR3 length is 15 residues. With 3 bases clipped from V and 3 bases from J, the junction kept 5 bases outside the gene matches. Germline V gives CDR1 MDHEN, CDR2 SYDVKM. CDR3 sequence: CASSFRREATDTQYF. The DNA for the CDR3 is TGTGCCAGCAGTTTCCGGCGGGAGGCGACAGATACGCAGTATTTT.

The gene calls are TRBV7-6 and TRBJ1-1, with TRBD1 matching 7 bases. The V gene end was trimmed by 7 bases and the J gene end by 1 base; junction bases not matched to a gene: 9. This CDR3 is 15 amino acids long. Germline-derived CDR1 and CDR2 are SGHVS and FNYEAQ. The CDR3 is CASTPGGLANTEAFF. Here the CDR3 DNA reads TGTGCCAGCACCCCAGGGGGACTTGCGAACACTGAAGCTTTCTTT.

This clonotype was picked up many times. The V call is TRBV11-2, the J call TRBJ1-2; the D gene is possibly TRBD1 (5 bases). The CDR3 runs 13 residues. V was shortened by 6 bases and J by 0 bases, with 8 bases between the two germline ends. CDR1 is SGHAT, CDR2 FQNNGV, per germline. CDR3 DNA sequence: TGTGCCAGCAGAGGGGTAGCTAACTATGGCTACACCTTC. Amino acids: CASRGVANYGYTF.

This clonotype was detected many times. The V call is TRBV11-2, the J call TRBJ2-1; 7 nucleotides match TRBD2. The length of the CDR3 is 17 residues. Trimming at V came to 0 bases and at J to 4 bases, leaving 9 bases not matched to a gene. Germline V gene data show CDR1 as SGHAT and CDR2 as FQNNGV. The CDR3 region is CASSLDWGGRLYNEQFF. The CDR3 DNA is TGTGCCAGCAGCTTAGATTGGGGGGGTCGTCTTTACAATGAGCAGTTCTTC.

In its sample, this clonotype was seen a few times. A much bigger clone sits one base away, suggesting this may be a read error. J is TRBJ1-6 and V is TRBV28; D not certain. The germline V gene has CDR1 MDHEN and CDR2 SYDVKM. This CDR3 has 15 residues. This CDR3 reads CASGLMLGSGSPLHF. The CDR3 region has the DNA TGTGCCAGCGGTTTAATGCTGGGCTCGGGTTCACCCCTCCACTTT. Full variable domain (missing parts from reference TRBV28 and TRBJ1-6): DVKVTQSSRYLVKRTGEKVFLECVQDMDHENMFWYRQDPGLGLRLIYFSYDVKMKEKGDIPEGYSVSREKKERFSLILESASTNQTSMYLCASGLMLGSGSPLHFGNGTRLTVT.

This clonotype was found many times. The CDR3 here is CSAPLWGVGETQYF. In DNA form, the CDR3 reads TGCAGTGCCCCCCTTTGGGGGGTAGGAGAGACCCAGTACTTC. This rearrangement joins TRBV20-1 to TRBJ2-5; a possible D gene is TRBD2 (6 bases). CDR3 length equals 14 residues. Germline CDR1 and CDR2: DFQATT and SNEGSKA (reference sequence). Trimming removed 6 bases at V and 4 bases at J, with 18 bases between.

Many counts were recorded for this clonotype. This chain joins TRBV19 and TRBJ1-1; weak D call: TRBD1 (6 bases). Germline values: CDR1 LNHDA, CDR2 SQIVND (reference sequence). The CDR3 is made up of 14 amino acids. V dropped 9 bases and J dropped 4 bases, with 18 bases sitting between them. The CDR3 region is CASSVRTAGTEAFF. The CDR3 DNA follows: TGTGCCAGCTCGGTCCGGACAGCGGGCACTGAAGCTTTCTTT.

This clonotype occurred many times. J is TRBJ2-7 and V is TRBV6-1; 11 bases line up with TRBD1. Germline-derived CDR1 and CDR2 are MNHNS and SASEGT. Trimming took 3 bases from V and 3 from J; bases not matched to a gene: 4. The CDR3 loop spans 15 amino acids. The CDR3 nucleotides are TGTGCCAGCAGTGAGGGACAGGGGGGCCTCTACGAGCAGTACTTC. Its translation is CASSEGQGGLYEQYF.

This clonotype has more than one count but fewer than ten. The rearrangement joins TRBV10-2 to TRBJ1-3, with TRBD1 as a possible D gene (6 bases). The CDR3 contains 18 residues. Germline V gives CDR1 WSHSY, CDR2 SAAADI. The V end lost 6 bases, the J end lost 3 bases, and 24 bases lay between the germline ends. CDR3 sequence reads: CASRGRDKKLGLGNTIYF. In DNA, the CDR3 is TGCGCCAGCAGAGGCCGGGACAAAAAATTGGGCCTTGGAAACACCATATATTTT.

The genes are TRBV5-6 and TRBJ2-3; 10 bases are shared with TRBD2. The CDR3 has 19 amino acids. V lost 3 bases, J lost 4 bases, and 17 bases stayed unmatched. The germline V gene encodes CDR1 SGHDT and CDR2 YYEEEE. Here the CDR3 reads CASSWGIAGGRGEPDTQYF. CDR3 nucleotide sequence: TGTGCCAGCAGCTGGGGGATAGCGGGAGGCCGAGGCGAACCAGATACGCAGTATTTT.

This clonotype appeared many times. V is TRBV3-1 and J is TRBJ2-7; D may be TRBD1 (5 bases). The CDR3 has 15 residues. In germline, CDR1 is LGHDT, CDR2 YNNKEL (reference sequence). V was trimmed by 1 base and J by 0 bases, leaving 10 bases between them. The CDR3 DNA follows: TGTGCCAGCAGCCAAGTACGGACAAACTCCTACGAGCAGTACTTC. The encoded protein is CASSQVRTNSYEQYF.

The chain recombines TRBV28 with TRBJ1-5; 8 bases map to TRBD1. V dropped 6 bases and J dropped 7; count of bases not matched to a gene: 8. CDR1 MDHEN and CDR2 SYDVKM come from the germline V gene. The length of the CDR3 is 14 residues. DNA for the CDR3: TGTGCCAGCAGCTGGGGCAGGGGGCAACAGCCCCAGCATTTT. Amino acids: CASSWGRGQQPQHF.

In the case of this clonotype: The germline gene is not matched at one end of the junction; a read error may be the cause. The chain employs TRBV7-9 and TRBJ2-3; D might be TRBD2 (7 bases). Germline CDR1 is SEHNR and CDR2 is FQNEAQ (reference sequence). The CDR3 length is 13 residues. CDR3 residues: CAGSLGGADTQYF. As DNA, the CDR3 is TGTGCCGGCAGCTTAGGGGGGGCAGATACGCAGTATTTT. Using reference TRBV7-9 and TRBJ2-3 for the parts outside the CDR3, the full variable domain is DTGVSQNPRHKITKRGQNVTFRCDPISEHNRLYWYRQTLGQGPEFLTYFQNEAQLEKSRLLSDRFSAERPKGSFSTLEIQRTEQGDSAMYLCAGSLGGADTQYFGPGTRLTVL.

This clonotype was found many times. The chain is built from TRBV5-1 and TRBJ2-1; 9 positions agree with TRBD2. The J segment lost 8 bases and the V segment lost 4 bases, leaving 7 bases of the junction unmatched. Germline V CDR1 and CDR2: SGHRS, YFSETQ. CDR3 size: 14 residues. The chain's CDR3 is CASSPNSGGDEQFF. The CDR3 DNA reads TGCGCCAGCAGCCCCAATAGCGGGGGCGATGAGCAGTTCTTC. Together with reference TRBV5-1 and TRBJ2-1, the CDR3 gives the full variable domain: KAGVTQTPRYLIKTRGQQVTLSCSPISGHRSVSWYQQTPGQGLQFLFEYFSETQRNKGNFPGRFSGRQFSNSRSEMNVSTLELGDSALYLCASSPNSGGDEQFFGPGTRLTVL.